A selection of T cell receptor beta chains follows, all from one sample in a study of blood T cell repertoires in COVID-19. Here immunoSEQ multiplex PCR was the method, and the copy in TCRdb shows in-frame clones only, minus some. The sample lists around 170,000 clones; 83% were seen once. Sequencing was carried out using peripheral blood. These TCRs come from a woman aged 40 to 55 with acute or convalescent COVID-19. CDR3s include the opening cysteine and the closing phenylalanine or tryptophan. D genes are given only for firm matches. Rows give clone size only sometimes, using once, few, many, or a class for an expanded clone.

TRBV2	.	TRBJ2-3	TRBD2	TGTGCCAGCCGGGGAGGGACTAGCGGCTCAGATACGCAGTATTTT	CASRGGTSGSDTQYF
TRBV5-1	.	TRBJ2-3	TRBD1	TGCGCCAGCAGCCCCCGGGACAGGGGGATCACAGATACGCAGTATTTT	CASSPRDRGITDTQYF
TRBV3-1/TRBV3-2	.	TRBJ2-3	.	TGTGCCAGCAGCCTAACTGCTAGCACAGATACGCAGTATTTT	CASSLTASTDTQYF
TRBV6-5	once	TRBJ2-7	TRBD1	TGTGCCAGCAGCTCCGGGACAGTTTACTCCTACGAGCAGTACTTC	CASSSGTVYSYEQYF
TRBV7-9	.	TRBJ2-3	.	TGTGCCAGCAGCCAGCCTTACAGGGTCCCCACAGATACGCAGTATTTT	CASSQPYRVPTDTQYF
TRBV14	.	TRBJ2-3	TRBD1	TGTGCCAGCAGCCGATGGACAGGGGGTAGCACAGATACGCAGTATTTT	CASSRWTGGSTDTQYF
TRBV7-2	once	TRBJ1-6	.	TGTGCCAGCAGCTTCCCGGGACAAGGGGTTACTCCTCGAAATTCACCCCTCCACTTT	CASSFPGQGVTPRNSPLHF
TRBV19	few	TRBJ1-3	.	TGTGCCAGTAGTACAAGACAGGCTTCCTCTGGAAACACCATATATTTT	CASSTRQASSGNTIYF
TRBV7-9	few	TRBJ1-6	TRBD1	TGTGCCAGCAGCTCCGCCCCCGACAGGGCCTCACCCCTCCACTTT	CASSSAPDRASPLHF
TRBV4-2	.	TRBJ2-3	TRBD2	TGTGCCAGCAGCCAAGGGACTAGCGGCCCCACAGATACGCAGTATTTT	CASSQGTSGPTDTQYF
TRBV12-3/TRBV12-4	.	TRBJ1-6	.	TGTGCCAGCAGTTTTAAAGGGGCCTCACCCCTCCACTTT	CASSFKGASPLHF
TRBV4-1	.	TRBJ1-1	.	TGCGCCAGCACCAGACACTTGAACACTGAAGCTTTCTTT	CASTRHLNTEAFF
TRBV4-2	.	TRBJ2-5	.	TGTGCCAGCAGCCTCGACCCTAGCACCCAAGAGACCCAGTACTTC	CASSLDPSTQETQYF
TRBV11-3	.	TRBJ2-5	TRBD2	TGTGCCAGCAGCCAAGGACTAGCGGGGAAAGAGACCCAGTACTTC	CASSQGLAGKETQYF
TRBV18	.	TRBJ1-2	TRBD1	TGTGCCAGCTCACAGGGACAGGGGGGTTCAACTGGCTACACCTTC	CASSQGQGGSTGYTF
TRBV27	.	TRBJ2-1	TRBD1	TGTGCCAGCAGTTTATCGGGACAGGGCAGGGAGCAGTTCTTC	CASSLSGQGREQFF
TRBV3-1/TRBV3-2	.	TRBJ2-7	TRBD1	TGTGCCAGCAGCTCCCGGGACAGGCTAAACGAGCAGTACTTC	CASSSRDRLNEQYF
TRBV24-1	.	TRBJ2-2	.	TGTGCCACAAGTCCCCCTGGAGCCGGGGAGCTGTTTTTT	CATSPPGAGELFF
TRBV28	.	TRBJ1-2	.	TGTGCCAGCATCCAGGCCGGGGGAGTTTTTAACTATGGCTACACCTTC	CASIQAGGVFNYGYTF
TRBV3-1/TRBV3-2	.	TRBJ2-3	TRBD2	TGTGCCAGCAGCCTGACTAGCGGGAGCACCGATACGCAGTATTTT	CASSLTSGSTDTQYF
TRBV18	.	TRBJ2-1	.	TGTGCCAGCTCACCATATTCCTACAATGAGCAGTTCTTC	CASSPYSYNEQFF
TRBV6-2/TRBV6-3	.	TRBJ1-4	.	TGTGCCAGCAGCCCTACGACTGCTAGAGCGACCCAAAAACTGTTTTTT	CASSPTTARATQKLFF
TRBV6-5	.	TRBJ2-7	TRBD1	TGTGCCAGCGGTCCGACCGGGACAGTCTTCAACGAGCAGTACTTC	CASGPTGTVFNEQYF
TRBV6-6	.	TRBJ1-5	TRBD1	TGTGCCAGCGGGGCAGGGGGCCGGGTAGGTCAGCCCCAGCATTTT	CASGAGGRVGQPQHF
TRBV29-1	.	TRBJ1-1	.	TGCAGCGTCCGGAGAGACTCAAACACTGAAGCTTTCTTT	CSVRRDSNTEAFF
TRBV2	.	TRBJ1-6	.	TGTGCCAGCAGTGGACAGCAACTCCCAAATTCACCCCTCCACTTT	CASSGQQLPNSPLHF
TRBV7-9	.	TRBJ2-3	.	TGTGCCAGCAGCTGTGACACCATCACAGATACGCAGTATTTT	CASSCDTITDTQYF
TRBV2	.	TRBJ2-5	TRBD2	TGTGCCAGCATGGTCTTGGCTAGCGGGATACAAGAGACCCAGTACTTC	CASMVLASGIQETQYF
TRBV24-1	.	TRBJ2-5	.	TGTGCCACCAGTGCCCTGGGCGCGAAAGGCTGGGAAGAGACCCAGTACTTC	CATSALGAKGWEETQYF
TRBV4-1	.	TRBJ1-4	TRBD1	TGCGCCAGCAGCCAAGACCCCGGGACAGGGGGTGAAAAACTGTTTTTT	CASSQDPGTGGEKLFF
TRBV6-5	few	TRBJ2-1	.	TGTGCCAGCAGCTATATACTAGACAATGAGCAGTTCTTC	CASSYILDNEQFF
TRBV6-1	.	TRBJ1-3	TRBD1	TGTGCCAGCAGTCAAGCGGGACAGGCTAGCTCTGGAAACACCATATATTTT	CASSQAGQASSGNTIYF
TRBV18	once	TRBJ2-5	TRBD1	TGTGCCAGCTCACGGGACAGACAAGAGACCCAGTACTTC	CASSRDRQETQYF
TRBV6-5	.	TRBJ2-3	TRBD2	TGTGCCAGCAGGCGGGGGGTAGATACGCAGTATTTT	CASRRGVDTQYF
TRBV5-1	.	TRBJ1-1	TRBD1	TGCGCCAGCCGACCCGGGACAGGGGGTCGCACTGAAGCTTTCTTT	CASRPGTGGRTEAFF